This T cell receptor (beta chain) came from a study of T-cell reconstitution after alpha-beta-depleted transplantation in children. The length of the CDR3 is 13 residues. CDR1 is SGHAT and CDR2 is FQNNGV in the germline V gene. V lost 2 bases to trimming and J lost 7 bases, with 9 bases between them. The authors prepared the TCRbeta library with unique molecular identifiers. Via MiXCR, TCRdb re-called the PCR reads, giving one row per CDR3 protein. The sample holds over 300,000 distinct CDR3 sequences, around a tenth seen once. This clonotype was recorded at least ten times. The chain is built from TRBV11-2 and TRBJ2-1; no clear D gene. Material: PBMCs from the stem cell graft donor, obtained from the stem cell graft. This clonotype was sampled from a human donor who donated a stem cell graft to a child with acute lymphoblastic leukemia. CDR3 in amino acids: CASSLSPTNEQFF. The DNA of the CDR3 is TGTGCCAGCAGCTTATCTCCCACGAATGAGCAGTTCTTC. Drawing the rest from reference TRBV11-2 and TRBJ2-1, the complete variable domain is EAGVAQSPRYKIIEKRQSVAFWCNPISGHATLYWYQQILGQGPKLLIQFQNNGVVDDSQLPKDRFSAERLKGVDSTLKIQPAKLEDSAVYLCASSLSPTNEQFFGPGTRLTVL.